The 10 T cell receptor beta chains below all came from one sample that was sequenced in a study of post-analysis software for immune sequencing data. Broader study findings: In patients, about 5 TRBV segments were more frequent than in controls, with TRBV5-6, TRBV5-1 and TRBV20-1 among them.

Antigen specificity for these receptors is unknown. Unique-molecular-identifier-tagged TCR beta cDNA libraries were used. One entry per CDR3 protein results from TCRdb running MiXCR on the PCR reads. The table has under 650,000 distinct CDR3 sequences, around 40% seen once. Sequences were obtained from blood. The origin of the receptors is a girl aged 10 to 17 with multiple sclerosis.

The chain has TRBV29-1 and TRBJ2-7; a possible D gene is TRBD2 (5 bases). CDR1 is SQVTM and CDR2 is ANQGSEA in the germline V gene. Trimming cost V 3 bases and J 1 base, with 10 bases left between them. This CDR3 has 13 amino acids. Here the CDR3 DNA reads TGCAGCGTTGAGATCGGGGAGTCCTACGAGCAGTACTTC. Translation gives CSVEIGESYEQYF.

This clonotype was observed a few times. The chain's CDR3 is CAIKQGADEQYF. CDR3 nucleotide sequence: TGTGCCATCAAGCAGGGGGCTGATGAGCAGTACTTC. J is TRBJ2-7 and V is TRBV10-3; TRBD1 aligns across 8 bases. V lost 7 bases and J lost 7; bases outside the gene matches: 6. The CDR3 runs to 12 residues. Germline V gene lookup returns CDR1 ENHRY and CDR2 SYGVKD.

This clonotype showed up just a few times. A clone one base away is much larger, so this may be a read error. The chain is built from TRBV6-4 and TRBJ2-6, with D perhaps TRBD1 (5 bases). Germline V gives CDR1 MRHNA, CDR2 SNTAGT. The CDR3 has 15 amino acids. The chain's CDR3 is CASSERHSGANVRTF. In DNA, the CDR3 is TGTGCCAGCAGTGAAAGACACTCTGGGGCCAACGTCCGGACTTTC.

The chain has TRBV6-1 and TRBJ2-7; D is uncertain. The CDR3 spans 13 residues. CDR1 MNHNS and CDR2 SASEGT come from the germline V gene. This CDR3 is CASKTPSPYEQYF. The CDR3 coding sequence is TGTGCTAGTAAAACACCGTCCCCCTACGAGCAGTACTTC.

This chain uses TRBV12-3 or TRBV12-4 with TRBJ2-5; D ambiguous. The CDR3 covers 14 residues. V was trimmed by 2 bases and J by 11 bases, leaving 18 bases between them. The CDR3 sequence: CASSLTGPNNEQYF. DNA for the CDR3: TGTGCCAGCAGTTTAACCGGGCCTAACAATGAGCAGTACTTC.

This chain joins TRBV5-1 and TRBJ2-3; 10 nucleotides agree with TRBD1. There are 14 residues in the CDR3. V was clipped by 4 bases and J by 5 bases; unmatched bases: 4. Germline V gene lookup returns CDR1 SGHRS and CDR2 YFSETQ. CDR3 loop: CASSPGDRGDTQYF. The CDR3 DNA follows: TGCGCCAGCAGCCCGGGGGACAGGGGAGATACGCAGTATTTT.

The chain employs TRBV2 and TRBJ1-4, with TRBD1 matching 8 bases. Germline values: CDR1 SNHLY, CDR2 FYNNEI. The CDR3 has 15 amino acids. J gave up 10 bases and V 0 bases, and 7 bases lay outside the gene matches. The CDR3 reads CASSEAGTGRGKLFF. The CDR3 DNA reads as TGTGCCAGCAGTGAAGCCGGGACAGGTCGGGGAAAACTGTTTTTT.

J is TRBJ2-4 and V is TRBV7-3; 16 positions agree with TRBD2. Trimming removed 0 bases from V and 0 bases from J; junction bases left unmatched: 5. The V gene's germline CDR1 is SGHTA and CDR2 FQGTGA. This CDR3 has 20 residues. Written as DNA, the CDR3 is TGTGCCAGCAGCTTAACGGGGACTAGCGGGGGGGCCCTAGCCAAAAACATTCAGTACTTC. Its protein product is CASSLTGTSGGALAKNIQYF.

As DNA, the CDR3 is TGTGCCAGCAGTTTCTCGGACAGGGGGGTCTACGAGCAGTACTTC. Translation: CASSFSDRGVYEQYF. The chain joins TRBV6-5 to TRBJ2-7, with 10 bases identical to TRBD1. This CDR3 comprises 15 residues. Germline CDR1 is MNHEY and CDR2 is SVGAGI. J lost 3 bases, V lost 4 bases, and 6 bases had no gene match.

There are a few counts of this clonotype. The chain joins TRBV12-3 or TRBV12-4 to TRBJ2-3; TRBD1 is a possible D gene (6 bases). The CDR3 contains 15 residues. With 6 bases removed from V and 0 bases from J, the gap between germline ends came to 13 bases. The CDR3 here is CASSPRTVSTDTQYF. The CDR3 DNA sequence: TGTGCCAGCAGCCCTCGGACAGTGAGCACAGATACGCAGTATTTT.